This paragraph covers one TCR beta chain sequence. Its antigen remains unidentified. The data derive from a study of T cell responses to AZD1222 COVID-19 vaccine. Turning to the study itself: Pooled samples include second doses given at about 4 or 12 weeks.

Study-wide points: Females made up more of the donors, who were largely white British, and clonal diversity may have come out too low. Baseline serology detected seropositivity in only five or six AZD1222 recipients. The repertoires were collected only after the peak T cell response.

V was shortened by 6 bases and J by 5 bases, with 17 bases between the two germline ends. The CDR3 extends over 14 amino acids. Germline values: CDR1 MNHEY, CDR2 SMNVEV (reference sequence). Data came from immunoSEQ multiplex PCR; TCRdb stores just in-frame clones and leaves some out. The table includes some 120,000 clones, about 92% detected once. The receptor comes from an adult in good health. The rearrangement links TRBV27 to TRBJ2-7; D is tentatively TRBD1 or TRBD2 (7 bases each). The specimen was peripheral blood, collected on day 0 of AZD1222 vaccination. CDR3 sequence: CASSRQGLRDEQYF. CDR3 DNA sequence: TGTGCCAGCAGCAGACAGGGACTAAGGGACGAGCAGTACTTC.